Listed here are 10 T cell receptor beta chains from one sample, sequenced in a study of OX40 agonist ivuxolimab in advanced cancers. Some clones are missing from TCRdb's copy, which holds only in-frame ones; the method was immunoSEQ multiplex PCR. The sample comprises about 79,000 clones, 86% of which are singletons, and 0.8% to 1% rests with the top ten. The sample in question was CD4+ or CD8+ T cells sorted from blood, obtained in a trial of the OX40 agonist ivuxolimab. The receptors were sampled from an adult with an advanced solid tumor such as melanoma, head and neck, liver or kidney cancer.

The rearrangement uses TRBV19 and TRBJ1-1; no definite D call. The CDR3 is 13 residues long. V was trimmed by 1 base and J by 3 bases, leaving 6 bases between them. Germline lookup yields CDR1 LNHDA and CDR2 SQIVND (reference sequence). CDR3 sequence (DNA): TGTGCCAGTAGTATAGTACAGCACACTGAAGCTTTCTTT. Encoded protein: CASSIVQHTEAFF.

This clone was counted once. This sequence joins TRBV21-1 and TRBJ1-6; TRBD1, the table's D call, lacks a check against the DNA. TRBV21-1 is a listed pseudogene. The CDR3 consists of 14 residues. The CDR3 DNA reads as TGTGCCGGGGTCCGGGACAGGATCTTTTCACCCCTCCACTTT. Translating gives CAGVRDRIFSPLHF.

This chain joins TRBV30 and TRBJ1-2; the D is unclear. Germline V gene sequence: CDR1 GTSNPN, CDR2 SVGIG (reference sequence). V lost 2 bases, J lost 4 bases, and 8 bases lay in between. This CDR3 has 12 residues. The CDR3 DNA reads TGTGCCTGGAGTATCACAGCCTATGGCTACACCTTC. Amino acid sequence: CAWSITAYGYTF.

The chain uses TRBV7-2 and TRBJ2-7; TRBD2 agrees at 13 bases. The CDR3 has 18 residues. Germline V gives CDR1 SGHTA, CDR2 FQGNSA. V was pared by 4 bases and J by 0 bases, with 9 bases of the junction left unmatched. The CDR3 bases are TGTGCCAGCAGCTCACTACCGGGACTAGCGGGAAGCTCCTACGAGCAGTACTTC. It yields the protein CASSSLPGLAGSSYEQYF.

This rearrangement joins TRBV5-1 to TRBJ2-2; 8 bases are shared with TRBD2. Germline CDR1 is SGHRS and CDR2 is YFSETQ. This CDR3 spans 16 amino acids. With V trimmed by 0 bases and J by 4 bases, 5 bases remained unmatched. The CDR3 loop is CASSLVAGGVTGELFF. In DNA, the CDR3 is TGCGCCAGCAGCTTGGTGGCGGGAGGTGTCACCGGGGAGCTGTTTTTT.

The chain joins TRBV25-1 to TRBJ2-3; 7 bases line up with TRBD2. Germline lookup yields CDR1 MGHDK and CDR2 SYGVNS. The J segment lost 1 base and the V segment lost 4 bases, leaving 2 bases of the junction unmatched. The CDR3 covers 14 residues. The CDR3 loop is CASSVAGGTDTQYF. The CDR3 DNA is TGTGCCAGCAGTGTAGCGGGTGGCACAGATACGCAGTATTTT.

This chain uses TRBV6-1 with TRBJ1-1; D gene unclear. V was trimmed by 0 bases and J by 1 base, leaving 3 bases between them. Germline V lookup: CDR1 MNHNS, CDR2 SASEGT. The CDR3 length is 13 residues. This CDR3 is CASSEARNTEAFF. The CDR3 DNA is TGTGCCAGCAGTGAAGCGCGGAACACTGAAGCTTTCTTT.

The chain carries TRBV11-2 and TRBJ1-3; D may be TRBD1 (6 bases). This CDR3 has 16 residues. V was clipped by 5 bases and J by 4 bases, with 18 bases between them. The V gene's germline CDR1 is SGHAT and CDR2 FQNNGV. CDR3 DNA: TGTGCCAGCAGCATACGAGGCACAGGGAAAGGAAACACCATATATTTT. Translating it yields CASSIRGTGKGNTIYF.

The rearrangement joins TRBV5-4 to TRBJ2-7; 8 bases are a match to TRBD1. Germline CDR1 is SGHNT and CDR2 is YYREEE (reference sequence). CDR3 size: 15 residues. After removal of 0 bases from V and 4 bases from J, the junction contained 6 bases not matched to a gene. The chain's CDR3 is CASSLDQGAKYEQYF. CDR3 nucleotides: TGTGCCAGCAGCTTGGATCAGGGGGCTAAGTACGAGCAGTACTTC.

The chain recombines TRBV7-2 with TRBJ1-5; 12 bases are a match to TRBD1. CDR1 and CDR2 from the germline V gene are SGHTA and FQGNSA. Trimming took 5 bases from V and 7 from J; bases not matched to a gene: 9. The CDR3 length is 16 residues. The CDR3 here is CASSPRDRGLGQPQHF. CDR3 nucleotide sequence: TGTGCCAGCAGCCCCCGGGACAGGGGGCTCGGGCAGCCCCAGCATTTT.